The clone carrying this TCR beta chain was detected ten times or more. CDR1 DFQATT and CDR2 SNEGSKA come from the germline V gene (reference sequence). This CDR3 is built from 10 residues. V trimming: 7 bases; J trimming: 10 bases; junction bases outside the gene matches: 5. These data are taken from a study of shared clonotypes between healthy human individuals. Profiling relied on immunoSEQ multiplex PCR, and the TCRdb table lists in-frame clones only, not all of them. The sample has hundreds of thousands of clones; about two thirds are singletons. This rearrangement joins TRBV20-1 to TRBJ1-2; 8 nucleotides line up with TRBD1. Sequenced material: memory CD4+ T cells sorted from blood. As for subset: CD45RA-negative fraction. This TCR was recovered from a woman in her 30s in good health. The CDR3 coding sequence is TGCAGTGTAGACAGGGGCGCCTACACCTTC. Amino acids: CSVDRGAYTF.